This TCR beta chain derives from a study of cytomegalovirus exposure and HLA in healthy donors. This clone was found a few times. The study ran its PCR with 60 Vbeta and 13 Jbeta primers. This table comes from immunoSEQ multiplex PCR, and its TCRdb copy is limited to in-frame clones, with some not included. Counted here are approximately 110,000 clones, about two thirds occurring once; the ten biggest clones make up 6.5% to 9%. In germline, CDR1 is SGHTA, CDR2 FQGNSA. V was pared by 2 bases and J by 0 bases, with 11 bases between. The CDR3 sequence is 16 residues long. Sequencing was carried out using PBMCs. This receptor was taken from a woman aged 40 to 49 in good health and CMV-seropositive. This chain connects TRBV7-2 to TRBJ1-3; D gene uncertain. CDR3 bases: TGTGCCAGCAGCTTATCCTACGGGTACTCTGGAAACACCATATATTTT. This sequence encodes CASSLSYGYSGNTIYF.